Below, one T cell receptor (beta chain) is given with its context. The clone's antigen remains unknown. No base-level quality is on record; no much larger clone is a single base apart. Genomic DNA was extracted from sorted cells for sequencing of the TCRbeta CDR3 region. TCRbeta CDR3 regions were sequenced using the immunoSEQ Assay. TCRdb carries this immuneACCESS record with in-frame sequences only. Its versions omit some clonotypes, under half of them owing to an unresolved V gene in the studies checked, with the rest unexplained. For this sample there are approximately 58,000 clones; approximately 80% appear just once. Of the sample, about 0.74% falls within the top ten clones. The data were taken from a study of OX40 agonist ivuxolimab in advanced cancers. Broadly, across the study: Ivuxolimab, which targeted the costimulatory receptor OX40 (CD134), was an agonistic, fully human IgG2 monoclonal antibody. Intravenous ivuxolimab was administered to patients every 2 weeks at six dose levels: 0.01, 0.1, 0.3, 1.5, 3 and 10 mg/kg. Of the approximately 53 patients in dose escalation, approximately 20 had hepatocellular carcinoma, about 15 had melanoma, 9 had renal cell carcinoma and 9 had head and neck cancer. In the dose-escalation cohort, roughly 82% of patients were male, and the mean age was approximately 60 years with a range of roughly 23 to 79. Patients were allowed to have had prior anti-PD-1, anti-PD-L1 or anti-CTLA-4 therapy, and 40% to 45% of the dose-escalation patients had previously received checkpoint inhibitors. Three dose-escalation patients achieved partial responses, one with hepatocellular carcinoma and two with cutaneous melanoma. Peripheral TCRbeta sequencing was intended to test whether TCR sequence diversity was altered and clonal T-cell expansion was caused by ivuxolimab. The monotherapy dose-escalation portion (N of about 50 patients) of the phase I ivuxolimab trial is reported in the paper. Summary of the overall study and its limitations: In the 0.1-3.0 mg/kg groups, partial responders had among the lowest normalized peripheral clonal expansion, particularly in CD8+ T cells. The antigen specificity of the peripheral T cells that underwent clonal expansion was not determined. Low levels of normalized T-cell clonal expansion were also seen in some patients who did not respond. Clonal expansion of both CD4+ and CD8+ blood T cells was observed from baseline to week 6 at doses 0.1 to 3.0 mg/kg. On average, CD8+ T cells showed more expanded clones than CD4+ T cells after ivuxolimab.

The CDR1 and CDR2 encoded by the germline V gene (reference sequence) are SGHNT and YYREEE. The CDR3 sequence holds 16 residues, the cysteine and phenylalanine included. The retained sequence is limited to the CDR3, 48 bases, with the frame set at the first base. The junction shows trimming of 3 bases on V and 0 bases on J, and the gene matches do not reach 4 bases of it. The trial excluded patients who had a history of autoimmune disease or who were on systemic immunosuppression. In every dose cohort, peripheral blood was drawn for TCR sequencing at baseline, cycle 4 day 1, and cycle 7 day 1. The samples were taken from a phase I, first-in-human, multicenter, open-label dose-escalation trial of ivuxolimab. Adults with locally advanced or metastatic melanoma, renal cell, hepatocellular, or head and neck squamous cell carcinoma were enrolled in the trial. CD4+ and CD8+ T cells were sorted separately from peripheral blood before TCR sequencing.

The input for sequencing was CD4+ or CD8+ T cells sorted from blood, taken in a trial of the OX40 agonist ivuxolimab. The rearrangement combines TRBV5-4 with TRBJ2-3; the central 10 bases match TRBD2. This clonotype was obtained from an adult with an advanced solid tumor such as melanoma, head and neck, liver or kidney cancer. This receptor has the CDR3 CASSSLAGVSTDTQYF. DNA sequence: TGTGCCAGCAGCTCCCTAGCGGGGGTGAGCACAGATACGCAGTATTTT.